This is a list of T cell receptor beta chains from one sample in a study of CD4 T cells in relation to SARS-CoV-2 and coronaviruses. Sequenced by immunoSEQ multiplex PCR; TCRdb stores in-frame clones only, minus some. The sample holds under 15,000 clones, less than 80% seen once. These receptors are not linked to any known antigen. Sequencing was done on a sample of CD4+ T cells from PBMCs, cultured in vitro. The receptors derive from a human donor in good health. CDR3s include the opening cysteine and the closing phenylalanine or tryptophan. Each record gives: CDR3 DNA, CDR3 protein, D gene, V gene, J gene, clone size. D genes are given only for firm matches. Size tells how often a clone was seen (once, few, many) or the class of an expanded clone, and some rows leave it out.

TGTGCCACCAGCAGACAACTAGCGGGAGCCCCCTACAATGAGCAGTTCTTC	CATSRQLAGAPYNEQFF	TRBD2	TRBV15	TRBJ2-1	.
TGCAGCGTCATTAGCGGGATAGTGAAGGAGCTGTTTTTT	CSVISGIVKELFF	TRBD2	TRBV29-1	TRBJ2-2	.
TGTGCCAGTAGTGTGACCTGGGGCCCTGGCAATCAGCCCCAGCATTTT	CASSVTWGPGNQPQHF	.	TRBV19	TRBJ1-5	few
TGCGCCAGCAGTCCTGACAGGGGGGAAACTAATGAAAAACTGTTTTTT	CASSPDRGETNEKLFF	TRBD1	TRBV4-1	TRBJ1-4	.
TGTGCCATCAGTGCTAGTGGGTCGGTCGTCGGCTCCTACAATGAGCAGTTCTTC	CAISASGSVVGSYNEQFF	.	TRBV10-3	TRBJ2-1	.
TGTGCCAGCAGCTTTCAACCGGGACACGTCTCCTACGAGCAGTACTTC	CASSFQPGHVSYEQYF	.	TRBV5-6	TRBJ2-7	.
TGTGCCAGCAGCCAAGGGTCCCTGGGGGGCAATCAGCCCCAGCATTTT	CASSQGSLGGNQPQHF	.	TRBV3-1/TRBV3-2	TRBJ1-5	.
TGTGCCAGTTGGACAGGGCAAGGAATAAATGAGCAGTTCTTC	CASWTGQGINEQFF	TRBD1	TRBV19	TRBJ2-1	.
TGCAGTGCTAGTCGTGGCACTGAGCAGTTCTTC	CSASRGTEQFF	.	TRBV20-1	TRBJ2-1	.
TGTGCCAGCAGCACACCCACTCCCGGGTGGCGGGAGGGTAGAACAGATACGCAGTATTTT	CASSTPTPGWREGRTDTQYF	TRBD2	TRBV5-8	TRBJ2-3	.
TGTGCCAGCAGCTTGCAGGGACATAATTCACCCCTCCACTTT	CASSLQGHNSPLHF	.	TRBV5-4	TRBJ1-6	.
TGTGCCAGCTCACCACCCAACAGCGGGAGTGATAACAATGAGCAGTTCTTC	CASSPPNSGSDNNEQFF	TRBD2	TRBV18	TRBJ2-1	.
TGTGCCAGCTCACGATCCTTCGGGACAGGCGAAGAAGCTTTCTTT	CASSRSFGTGEEAFF	TRBD1	TRBV18	TRBJ1-1	.
TGTGCCAGTACCCGAACCCCCCTAGCGGGGGCTCCCTACGAGCAGTACTTC	CASTRTPLAGAPYEQYF	TRBD2	TRBV19	TRBJ2-7	.
TGCAGTGCTAGTCCTCTCCGGGATTCTCTCCCCTACGAGCAGTACTTC	CSASPLRDSLPYEQYF	.	TRBV20-1	TRBJ2-7	.
TGTGCCAGCAGTTTAAGGGGGCTCCTCAATGAGCAGTTCTTC	CASSLRGLLNEQFF	TRBD1	TRBV27	TRBJ2-1	.
TGTGCCAGCAGACTGGGGGACCAATCTTCACCCCTCCACTTT	CASRLGDQSSPLHF	.	TRBV28	TRBJ1-6	.
TGTGCCAGCAGCAGAGACATGGACACTGAAGCTTTCTTT	CASSRDMDTEAFF	.	TRBV9	TRBJ1-1	once
TGTGCCAGCAGTTTATTTCAGGGGTCTGGCACAGATACGCAGTATTTT	CASSLFQGSGTDTQYF	.	TRBV27	TRBJ2-3	.
TGTGCCAGCACCCGAAGTTCCGAGGGCACTGAAGCTTTCTTT	CASTRSSEGTEAFF	.	TRBV3-1/TRBV3-2	TRBJ1-1	.
TGCGCCAGCAGCCAACCTCTAGCGGGAGTTACCTTTGGGTACGAGCAGTACTTC	CASSQPLAGVTFGYEQYF	TRBD2	TRBV4-1	TRBJ2-7	.
TGTGCCAGCAGTTTAACGTGGGGCCCGTCGGGCGAGCAGTACTTC	CASSLTWGPSGEQYF	.	TRBV27	TRBJ2-7	.
TGTGCCAGCAGTATAGCGGGAGGGGACGAGCAGTACTTC	CASSIAGGDEQYF	TRBD2	TRBV6-5	TRBJ2-7	.
TGTGCCAGCAGCCATAGGGACAGCTACAATGAGCAGTTCTTC	CASSHRDSYNEQFF	TRBD1	TRBV7-9	TRBJ2-1	.
TGTGCCAGCAGCTTAATAGCGGGATTGGGCAATGAGCAGTTCTTC	CASSLIAGLGNEQFF	TRBD2	TRBV7-3	TRBJ2-1	.